The sequence of this T cell receptor (beta chain) was determined in a study of T cell clonotyping in hematopoietic cell transplantation. Time point noted: recipient sample about 28 days before transplant, after cytoreduction. Remarks on this clone: Its antigen is still unknown.

The CDR3 covers 17 residues. V was trimmed by 5 bases and J by 3 bases, leaving 19 bases between them. CDR1 SGHTA and CDR2 FQGNSA come from the germline V gene. Study results and caveats: Few recipient clonotypes overlapped donors; over 95% were de novo at given depth.

Generated by immunoSEQ multiplex PCR, the TCRdb table keeps only in-frame clones and is missing some. The sample carries some 40,000 clones, about 85% recorded once. The source of this sequence is a man between 60 and 75 years old with acute myeloid leukemia. Some clones in this sample may be carry-over from other donors' samples. V usage is TRBV7-2 and J usage is TRBJ2-2, with a weak D call TRBD2 (7 bases). The sample in question was peripheral blood mononuclear cells, obtained before stem cell transplant. CDR3 coding DNA: TGTGCCAGCAGCCCCGCGGGGGCCGGAGGATACACCGGGGAGCTGTTTTTT. It encodes CASSPAGAGGYTGELFF.